Below are 8 T cell receptor beta chains sequenced from a single sample in a study of T cell responses to AZD1222 COVID-19 vaccine. The table came from immunoSEQ multiplex PCR; TCRdb's copy has only in-frame clones and leaves some out. The sample gives approximately 220,000 clones, under 95% of which show up once; approximately 1% is in the top ten. This sample comprised peripheral blood, obtained on day 0 of MenACWY control vaccination. The receptors were sampled from an adult in good health.

CDR3 bases: TGTGCCAGCAGTTTGGAGGGACAGGGGACGTCGTTGTATGGCTACACCTTC. It translates to CASSLEGQGTSLYGYTF. The chain is built from TRBV28 and TRBJ1-2, with TRBD1 identical over 10 bases. CDR1 is MDHEN, CDR2 SYDVKM, per germline. After removal of 3 bases from V and 5 bases from J, the junction contained 12 bases not matched to a gene. The CDR3 spans 17 residues.

This clone showed up just once. This chain connects TRBV2 to TRBJ1-5, with D perhaps TRBD1 (5 bases). Trimming removed 4 bases from V and 7 bases from J, with 14 bases in between. This CDR3 is built from 14 residues. Germline CDR1 SNHLY, CDR2 FYNNEI. CDR3 in amino acids: CASSVEGPGQPQHF. The CDR3, as DNA: TGTGCCAGCAGTGTTGAGGGGCCGGGCCAGCCCCAGCATTTT. Full variable domain (remainder filled in from reference TRBV2 and TRBJ1-5): EPEVTQTPSHQVTQMGQEVILRCVPISNHLYFYWYRQILGQKVEFLVSFYNNEISEKSEIFDDQFSVERPDGSNFTLKIRSTKLEDSAMYFCASSVEGPGQPQHFGDGTRLSIL.

The V and J genes are TRBV7-2 and TRBJ2-7; 8 bases match TRBD1. This CDR3 spans 13 amino acids. Trimming took 6 bases from V and 2 from J; bases not matched to a gene: 3. CDR1 and CDR2 from the germline V gene are SGHTA and FQGNSA. CDR3: CASRLQGAYEQYF. Here the CDR3 DNA reads TGTGCCAGCAGGCTACAGGGGGCCTACGAGCAGTACTTC.

The table lists this clone with a count of one. The rearrangement uses TRBV19 and TRBJ2-7; TRBD1 matches 8 bases. CDR1 is LNHDA and CDR2 is SQIVND in the germline V gene (reference sequence). The CDR3 totals 15 residues. With V trimmed by 10 bases and J by 0 bases, 11 bases remained unmatched. The CDR3 sequence: CATLGPGGPSYEQYF. CDR3 in DNA: TGTGCCACCTTGGGTCCAGGGGGCCCCTCCTACGAGCAGTACTTC.

The V call is TRBV30, the J call TRBJ1-6, with TRBD1 matching over 7 bases. V shed 0 bases, J shed 7 bases, and the junction held 12 bases outside the gene matches. Per the germline V gene, CDR1 is GTSNPN and CDR2 is SVGIG (reference sequence). The CDR3 totals 17 residues. CDR3 DNA: TGTGCCTGGAGTGTACTCTTCGGACAGGCCTCAAATTCACCCCTCCACTTT. It codes for CAWSVLFGQASNSPLHF.

The genes are TRBV11-2 and TRBJ2-1; D is unclear. The CDR3 length is 13 residues. V lost 3 bases and J lost 6, with 9 bases in between. Germline V gene lookup returns CDR1 SGHAT and CDR2 FQNNGV. The CDR3 reads CASSLWVSNEQFF. In DNA, the CDR3 is TGTGCCAGCAGCTTGTGGGTCTCCAATGAGCAGTTCTTC. The full variable domain, its missing parts supplied by reference TRBV11-2 and TRBJ2-1, is EAGVAQSPRYKIIEKRQSVAFWCNPISGHATLYWYQQILGQGPKLLIQFQNNGVVDDSQLPKDRFSAERLKGVDSTLKIQPAKLEDSAVYLCASSLWVSNEQFFGPGTRLTVL.

This chain uses TRBV5-1 with TRBJ1-4; unclear D gene. CDR3 length: 15 amino acids. Between the trimmed V and J ends, which lost 4 bases and 8 bases, there was a span of 18 bases. Germline lookup yields CDR1 SGHRS and CDR2 YFSETQ. DNA of the CDR3: TGCGCCAGCAGCCCCTCGACCACTCGAGAGGAAAAACTGTTTTTT. Translation gives CASSPSTTREEKLFF.

This clone was counted once. This chain connects TRBV4-3 to TRBJ1-6; D unresolved. Germline V gives CDR1 LGHNA, CDR2 YSLEER. The CDR3 spans 16 residues. V was cut by 0 bases and J by 3 bases, with 9 bases left in between. The CDR3 sequence: CASSQENNRYNSPLHF. DNA for the CDR3: TGCGCCAGCAGCCAAGAGAATAACCGCTATAATTCACCCCTCCACTTT.